This is a list of T cell receptor beta chains from one sample in a study of blood T cells in healthy people across ages. MiXCR, applied by TCRdb to the 5' RACE reads, yields one record per CDR3 protein. The sample contains about 800,000 distinct CDR3 sequences, 20% to 25% of which appear only once. This sample was shared with a second study, whose subject was T cells of mothers and their children.

The sample taken for sequencing was blood. Receptors originate from a boy younger than 18 in good health. Each CDR3 is given with its conserved first and last residue. The order of the fields is J gene, V gene, clone size, D gene, CDR3 protein, CDR3 DNA. A D gene is named only where the DNA matches it firmly. The size of a clone is reported for some rows only, either as once, few or many, or as a class for expanded clones.

TRBJ2-5	TRBV6-6	NA	NA	CASWPAMGQETQYF	TGTGCCAGCTGGCCCGCCATGGGGCAAGAGACCCAGTACTTC
TRBJ2-5	TRBV29-1	NA	NA	CSVLQGPQETQYF	TGCAGCGTTCTACAGGGCCCCCAAGAGACCCAGTACTTC
TRBJ2-3	TRBV29-1	few	TRBD2	CSVEGASGNTDTQYF	TGCAGCGTTGAAGGGGCTAGCGGGAACACAGATACGCAGTATTTT
TRBJ2-1	TRBV11-2	NA	TRBD2	CASSLGVASGTGIISYNEQFF	TGTGCCAGCAGCTTAGGGGTAGCTAGCGGGACGGGGATCATATCCTACAATGAGCAGTTCTTC
TRBJ2-2	TRBV2	NA	NA	CASSRGTGPRTGELFF	TGTGCCAGCAGTCGGGGTACAGGCCCGAGGACCGGGGAGCTGTTTTTT
TRBJ2-3	TRBV15	few	NA	CATSRITDTQYF	TGTGCCACCAGTCGGATTACAGATACGCAGTATTTT
TRBJ1-1	TRBV11-2	few	TRBD1	CASSLDWGTGRAFF	TGTGCCAGCAGCTTAGATTGGGGGACAGGTCGAGCTTTCTTT
TRBJ2-5	TRBV5-5	NA	NA	CASGLVQGLETQYF	TGTGCCAGCGGCTTGGTGCAGGGGTTAGAGACCCAGTACTTC
TRBJ1-2	TRBV21-1	few	NA	CASSKTIGVRGYTF	TGTGCCAGCAGCAAAACGATTGGAGTGAGAGGCTACACCTTC
TRBJ2-7	TRBV7-2	few	TRBD2	CASSLSTSGTYEQYF	TGTGCCAGCAGCTTATCCACTAGCGGGACCTACGAGCAGTACTTC
TRBJ2-3	TRBV4-3	NA	TRBD2	CASSQGWGGGTDTQYF	TGCGCCAGCAGCCAAGGGTGGGGAGGGGGCACAGATACGCAGTATTTT
TRBJ2-5	TRBV20-1	NA	NA	CSVLGIGKGETQYF	TGCAGTGTTCTGGGGATTGGGAAGGGAGAGACCCAGTACTTC
TRBJ2-5	TRBV29-1	NA	TRBD1	CSVAGQALGTQYF	TGCAGCGTTGCAGGACAGGCCTTGGGGACCCAGTACTTC
TRBJ2-3	TRBV11-2	NA	NA	CASSPIRADTQYF	TGTGCCAGCAGCCCTATACGGGCAGATACGCAGTATTTT
TRBJ2-5	TRBV6-6	NA	NA	CASSFPRAFQETQYF	TGTGCCAGCAGTTTCCCAAGGGCCTTCCAAGAGACCCAGTACTTC
TRBJ1-2	TRBV20-1	NA	TRBD1	CSAREDRGLIYGYTF	TGCAGTGCTAGAGAGGACAGGGGGTTGATCTATGGCTACACCTTC
TRBJ2-7	TRBV20-1	NA	TRBD1	CSARDGGQGRAYEQYF	TGCAGTGCTAGAGACGGTGGACAGGGTAGGGCCTACGAGCAGTACTTC
TRBJ2-1	TRBV29-1	few	NA	CSGGLSRDEQFF	TGCAGCGGCGGTCTCTCCCGAGATGAGCAGTTCTTC
TRBJ2-7	TRBV18	few	NA	CASSPPLRGRAYEQYF	TGTGCCAGCTCACCACCTCTGAGGGGTAGGGCCTACGAGCAGTACTTC
TRBJ1-4	TRBV20-1	NA	NA	CSAKDRYTSTNEKLFF	TGCAGTGCCAAGGACAGATACACCTCAACTAATGAAAAACTGTTTTTT
TRBJ2-2	TRBV6-2/TRBV6-3	NA	TRBD2	CASSILAGVDTGELFF	TGTGCCAGCAGCATCCTAGCGGGGGTGGACACCGGGGAGCTGTTTTTT
TRBJ2-7	TRBV28	NA	NA	CASSSTVYEQYF	TGTGCCAGCAGTTCCACAGTTTACGAGCAGTACTTC
TRBJ1-5	TRBV12-3/TRBV12-4	NA	NA	CASSLDQPQHF	TGTGCCAGCAGTTTAGATCAGCCCCAGCATTTT
TRBJ2-2	TRBV11-2	few	NA	CASSLWQHNTGELFF	TGTGCCAGCAGCTTATGGCAGCATAACACCGGGGAGCTGTTTTTT
TRBJ2-6	TRBV7-3	NA	NA	CASSSSASGANVLTF	TGTGCCAGCAGTTCCTCGGCCTCTGGGGCCAACGTCCTGACTTTC
TRBJ1-5	TRBV20-1	NA	NA	CSAKTDSNQPQHF	TGCAGTGCTAAGACGGATAGCAATCAGCCCCAGCATTTT
TRBJ2-5	TRBV29-1	NA	TRBD1	CSASDRGQTQYF	TGCAGCGCTTCGGACAGGGGACAGACCCAGTACTTC
TRBJ1-1	TRBV9	few	NA	CASSVSRDTEAFF	TGTGCCAGCAGCGTAAGCAGGGACACTGAAGCTTTCTTT
TRBJ1-5	TRBV12-3/TRBV12-4	few	TRBD1	CASSFGTDAGQPQHF	TGTGCCAGCAGTTTCGGGACAGATGCGGGTCAGCCCCAGCATTTT